The next 5 T cell receptor beta chains were all read from a single sample in a study of blood T cell repertoires in COVID-19. Clones were sequenced by immunoSEQ multiplex PCR, and TCRdb holds only the in-frame ones, with some missing. The sample has under 250,000 clones; 65% to 90% are singletons. Sequenced sample: peripheral blood. Receptor source: a man aged 50-59 years with COVID-19, enrolled during active disease.

This chain links TRBV7-3 with TRBJ2-2; the D gene is possibly TRBD2 (6 bases). The CDR3 is 15 residues long. Trimming removed 3 bases from V and 3 bases from J, with 11 bases in between. Germline lookup yields CDR1 SGHTA and CDR2 FQGTGA. Here the CDR3 DNA reads TGTGCCAGCAGCTTTGACGGGAGTGACACCGGGGAGCTGTTTTTT. It encodes CASSFDGSDTGELFF.

This sequence joins TRBV5-4 and TRBJ2-1, with TRBD2 identical over 13 bases. The germline V gene encodes CDR1 SGHNT and CDR2 YYREEE (reference sequence). Trimming took 5 bases from V and 15 from J; bases not matched to a gene: 14. This CDR3 is 15 amino acids long. The CDR3 nucleotides are TGTGCCAGCAGACAGACTAGCGGGAGGCCAGGGGGTGCGTTCTTC. Encoded protein: CASRQTSGRPGGAFF.

V gene TRBV6-2 or TRBV6-3 combines with J gene TRBJ1-2, with 7 bases identical to TRBD1. Germline CDR1 MNHEY, CDR2 SVGEGT. This CDR3 has 14 amino acids. The J segment lost 1 base and the V segment lost 4 bases, leaving 3 bases of the junction unmatched. CDR3 in DNA: TGTGCCAGCAGTTTATGGGACAGTAACTATGGCTACACCTTC. Translated: CASSLWDSNYGYTF.

The CDR3 nucleotides read TGTGCTAGTGGTCCGGTAGCGGGGGAGCAGTACTTC. This encodes CASGPVAGEQYF. The chain combines TRBV12-5 with TRBJ2-7, with 8 positions matching TRBD2. The V segment lost 5 bases and the J segment 7 bases; nucleotides outside the gene matches: 4. Germline CDR1 reads LGHNT; CDR2 reads FRNRAP. The CDR3 runs to 12 residues.

The chain uses TRBV10-3 and TRBJ2-3; TRBD1 matches at 9 bases. This CDR3 comprises 15 residues. Germline-derived CDR1 and CDR2 are ENHRY and SYGVKD. The ends lost 6 bases at V and 5 bases at J; junction bases unmatched: 9. The CDR3: CAIRLPGQGGDTQYF. The CDR3 DNA sequence: TGTGCCATCAGGCTACCGGGACAGGGAGGAGATACGCAGTATTTT.